These T cell receptor beta chains were read from a single sample in a study of lymphopenia after photon versus proton radiotherapy. Method: immunoSEQ multiplex PCR; TCRdb's copy keeps in-frame clones and lacks some. The profile shows roughly 22,000 clones, roughly four fifths of them singletons. Source: peripheral blood, taken from a patient treated with proton-based radiotherapy. These receptors were collected from a woman aged 70-85 years with pancreatic cancer. Both conserved end residues are part of each CDR3. A D gene is named only where the DNA matches it firmly. Expanded clones get a size class; other rows say once, few or many, or leave the size out.

j_call d_call clone_size v_call cdr3_nt cdr3_aa
TRBJ1-2 - - TRBV25-1 TGTGCCAGCAGTGGGGACGCTCCTCCCTATGGCTACACCTTC CASSGDAPPYGYTF
TRBJ2-3 TRBD1 once TRBV7-2 TGTGCCAGCAGCTTAGAGGGGGCCAACACAGATACGCAGTATTTT CASSLEGANTDTQYF
TRBJ1-3 - - TRBV7-2 TGTGCCAGCAGCTTAGGACAGCACTCTGGAAACACCATATATTTT CASSLGQHSGNTIYF
TRBJ2-5 - - TRBV28 TGTGCCAGCAGGGACAGAGAAGAGACCCAGTACTTC CASRDREETQYF
TRBJ2-3 TRBD2 - TRBV9 TGTGCCAGCAGCTCACAGCGGGAGGAGAGCACAGATACGCAGTATTTT CASSSQREESTDTQYF
TRBJ2-2 - - TRBV7-9 TGTGCCAGCAGTCGAAACACCGGGGAGCTGTTTTTT CASSRNTGELFF
TRBJ1-1 TRBD1 - TRBV28 TGTGCCAGCAGTCCCTCCGGGACAGGGAGAACTGAAGCTTTCTTT CASSPSGTGRTEAFF
TRBJ2-1 - - TRBV11-3 TGTGCCAGCAGTTTTTTAGCCGTCTCCTACAATGAGCAGTTCTTC CASSFLAVSYNEQFF
TRBJ1-4 TRBD1 - TRBV28 TGTGCCAGCAGTTTAAGAAGGGGGCGAGGGAATGAAAAACTGTTTTTT CASSLRRGRGNEKLFF
TRBJ2-5 TRBD2 - TRBV7-8 TGTGCCAGCAGCCCACAACTAGCGGGAGTCGGAGGGACCCAGTACTTC CASSPQLAGVGGTQYF
TRBJ1-2 - few TRBV7-3 TGTGCCAGCAGCTCGGACAGTTTAGTAGGCTACACCTTC CASSSDSLVGYTF
TRBJ2-7 TRBD2 - TRBV7-6 TGTGCCAGCAGCTTAGGTGCTGGGAGGGACGAGCAGTACTTC CASSLGAGRDEQYF
TRBJ1-2 TRBD1 - TRBV7-2 TGTGCCAGCAGCTTAGCCCCCGGGACAGGCGGCGGCTACACCTTC CASSLAPGTGGGYTF
TRBJ2-2 TRBD2 - TRBV5-1 TGCGCCAGCAGCACGCCGGGACTAGCGGGAGGGCCTTCGAACACCGGGGAGCTGTTTTTT CASSTPGLAGGPSNTGELFF
TRBJ2-7 - once TRBV7-3 TGTGCCAGCAGCTTAACTTCAGAAGTCTCCTCCTACGAGCAGTACTTC CASSLTSEVSSYEQYF
TRBJ2-7 TRBD2 - TRBV7-2 TGTGCCAGCAGCTTAGTGGGCGGGAGCTCCTACGAGCAGTACTTC CASSLVGGSSYEQYF
TRBJ2-7 TRBD2 - TRBV30 TGTGCCTGGAGCTTAGCGGGAGCTTTTGAGCAGTACTTC CAWSLAGAFEQYF
TRBJ2-5 - - TRBV14 TGTGCCAGCAGCCAAGGGGGAGGCAGCGAGACCCAGTACTTC CASSQGGGSETQYF
TRBJ2-7 - - TRBV27 TGTGCCAGCAGTGACTTCATAGCGTCCCGGGGCTACGAGCAGTACTTC CASSDFIASRGYEQYF
TRBJ2-7 TRBD2 - TRBV5-4 TGTGCCAGCAGCCTGGGACCAGCGGGAGGGCCCGAGCAGTACTTC CASSLGPAGGPEQYF
TRBJ1-1 - - TRBV4-1 TGCGCCAGCAGCCCGATGGCAGCGGGGGCGAACACTGAAGCTTTCTTT CASSPMAAGANTEAFF
TRBJ1-5 TRBD1 - TRBV2 TGTGCCAGCAGCCTCGGGACAGGGGGTCAGCCCCAGCATTTT CASSLGTGGQPQHF
TRBJ2-2 TRBD2 few TRBV19 TGTGCCAGTAGCCCACTAGGGACTAGCGCCCACACCGGGGAGCTGTTTTTT CASSPLGTSAHTGELFF
TRBJ2-2 TRBD2 - TRBV28 TGTGCCAGCATGCCGGGACTAGCGACCGGGGAGCTGTTTTTT CASMPGLATGELFF
TRBJ1-2 TRBD1 - TRBV5-4 TGTGCCAGCAGCCCCCAAATCCACGGGACAGGGGGCGGCTACACCTTC CASSPQIHGTGGGYTF
TRBJ1-6 - - TRBV27 TGTGCCAGCAGTTTAGGGGCGGCAGGGGTTGATTCACCCCTCCACTTT CASSLGAAGVDSPLHF
TRBJ2-6 TRBD2 few TRBV15 TGTGCCACCAGCTTCTACCCCCCGCGACTAGCGGGCTCTGGGGCCAACGTCCTGACTTTC CATSFYPPRLAGSGANVLTF
TRBJ2-2 - - TRBV7-9 TGTGCCAGCTGCTCTTCCTGGATCGGTTCCGGGGAAAAGACCGGGGAGCTGTTTTTT CASCSSWIGSGEKTGELFF
TRBJ2-7 - - TRBV19 TGTGCCAGTAGCGGGACAGCAGCGGGGGAGGAGCAGTACTTC CASSGTAAGEEQYF
TRBJ2-1 TRBD1 - TRBV7-9 TGTGCCAGCAGCGAAGGGACAGGGGTAACCAATGAGCAGTTCTTC CASSEGTGVTNEQFF
TRBJ2-1 - - TRBV6-5 TGTGCCAGCAGCTCCGGGACTCATCGGAATGAGCAGTTCTTC CASSSGTHRNEQFF
TRBJ1-1 - - TRBV28 TGTGCCAGCGGCCAATCGAACAGGCTGAACACTGAAGCTTTCTTT CASGQSNRLNTEAFF
TRBJ2-5 TRBD2 - TRBV28 TGTGCCAGCAGTTTATCTAGCGGATTACAAGAGACCCAGTACTTC CASSLSSGLQETQYF
TRBJ1-5 - - TRBV19 TGTGCCAGTAGTACTCAGGGGAGGGGTCAGCCCCAGCATTTT CASSTQGRGQPQHF
TRBJ1-1 TRBD1 - TRBV27 TGTGCCAGCCGGACCTTAGGGACAGGGGGCTCGGGCACTGAAGCTTTCTTT CASRTLGTGGSGTEAFF
TRBJ2-2 - - TRBV7-2 TGTGCCAGCAGCTTATTCCCGCCCGGTAAGAACACCGGGGAGCTGTTTTTT CASSLFPPGKNTGELFF
TRBJ2-2 - - TRBV23-1 TGCGCCAGCAGCCAACAAGCGGGGCCAGAGGGGGGCGGGGAGCTGTTTTTT CASSQQAGPEGGGELFF
TRBJ2-2 TRBD1 - TRBV7-3 TGTGCCAGCAGCGACCGGGACAGGGTCGCCGGGGAGCTGTTTTTT CASSDRDRVAGELFF
TRBJ2-7 - few TRBV28 TGTGCCAGCCGGGGACCGACCTACGAGCAGTACTTC CASRGPTYEQYF
TRBJ1-1 - - TRBV7-9 TGTGCCAGCAGCTCCCCGGAGCGGGGGGCGACTGGTAGCACTGAAGCTTTCTTT CASSSPERGATGSTEAFF
TRBJ2-3 TRBD2 - TRBV7-2 TGTGCCAGCAGCTTAGCGGCTAGCGGAAGGGAGACAGATACGCAGTATTTT CASSLAASGRETDTQYF